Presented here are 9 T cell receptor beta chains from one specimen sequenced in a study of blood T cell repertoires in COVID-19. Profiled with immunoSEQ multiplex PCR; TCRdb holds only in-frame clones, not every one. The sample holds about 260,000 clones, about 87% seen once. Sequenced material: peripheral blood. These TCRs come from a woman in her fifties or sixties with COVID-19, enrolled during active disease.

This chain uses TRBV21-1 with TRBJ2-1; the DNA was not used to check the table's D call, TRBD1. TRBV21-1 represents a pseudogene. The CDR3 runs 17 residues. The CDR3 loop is CASSLPRGLFLYNEQFF. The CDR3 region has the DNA TGTGCCAGCAGCCTCCCCAGGGGGCTTTTCTTATACAATGAGCAGTTCTTC.

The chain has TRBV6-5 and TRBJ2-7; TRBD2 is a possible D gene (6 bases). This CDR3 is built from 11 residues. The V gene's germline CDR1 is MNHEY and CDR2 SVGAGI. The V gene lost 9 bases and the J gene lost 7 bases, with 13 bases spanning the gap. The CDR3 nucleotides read TGTGCCAGTTCGATGGGGGGAGAGCAGTACTTC. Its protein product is CASSMGGEQYF.

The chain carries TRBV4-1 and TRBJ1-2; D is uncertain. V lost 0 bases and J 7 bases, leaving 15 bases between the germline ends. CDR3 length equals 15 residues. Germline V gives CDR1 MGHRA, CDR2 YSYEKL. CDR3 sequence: CASSQDSRPSGGYTF. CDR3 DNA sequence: TGCGCCAGCAGCCAAGATTCGCGACCTTCGGGTGGCTACACCTTC.

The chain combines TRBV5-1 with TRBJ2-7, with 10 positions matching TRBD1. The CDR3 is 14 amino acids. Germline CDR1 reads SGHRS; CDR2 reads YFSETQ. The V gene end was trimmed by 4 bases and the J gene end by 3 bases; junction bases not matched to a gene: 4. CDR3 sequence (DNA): TGCGCCAGCAGCGCGGGACAGGGGAACTACGAGCAGTACTTC. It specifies CASSAGQGNYEQYF.

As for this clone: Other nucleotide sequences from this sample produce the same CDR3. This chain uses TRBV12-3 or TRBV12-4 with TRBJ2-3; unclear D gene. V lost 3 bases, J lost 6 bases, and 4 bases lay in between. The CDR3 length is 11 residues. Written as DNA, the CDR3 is TGTGCCAGCAGTTTTCTGGATACGCAGTATTTT. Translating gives CASSFLDTQYF.

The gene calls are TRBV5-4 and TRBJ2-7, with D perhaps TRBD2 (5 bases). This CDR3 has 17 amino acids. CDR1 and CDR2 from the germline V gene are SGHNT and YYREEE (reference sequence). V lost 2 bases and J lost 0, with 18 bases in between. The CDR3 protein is CASSFRLISANSYEQYF. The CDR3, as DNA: TGTGCCAGCAGCTTCCGTTTGATTAGCGCAAACTCCTACGAGCAGTACTTC.

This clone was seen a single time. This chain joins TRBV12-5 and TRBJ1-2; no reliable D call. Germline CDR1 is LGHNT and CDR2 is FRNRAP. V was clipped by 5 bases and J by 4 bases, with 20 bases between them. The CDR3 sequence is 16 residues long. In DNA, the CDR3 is TGTGCTAGTGGTGAGGGAAGGGAGGGCAGGTCCTATGGCTACACCTTC. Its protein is CASGEGREGRSYGYTF.

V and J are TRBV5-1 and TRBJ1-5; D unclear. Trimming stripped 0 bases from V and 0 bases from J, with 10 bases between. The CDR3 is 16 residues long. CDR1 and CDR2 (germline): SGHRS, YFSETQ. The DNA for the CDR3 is TGCGCCAGCAGCTTGGCCGGGTACGGTAGCAATCAGCCCCAGCATTTT. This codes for CASSLAGYGSNQPQHF.

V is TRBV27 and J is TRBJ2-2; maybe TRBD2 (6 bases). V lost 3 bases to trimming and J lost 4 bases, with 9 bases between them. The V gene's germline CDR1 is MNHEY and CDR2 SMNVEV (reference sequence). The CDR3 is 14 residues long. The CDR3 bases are TGTGCCAGCAGTTTTGAGGGACTCACCGGGGAGCTGTTTTTT. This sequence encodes CASSFEGLTGELFF.